These 30 T cell receptor beta chains share one sample of origin, sequenced in a study of Tregs in tolerant kidney transplant recipients. Related graft donors supplied nonmyeloablative bone marrow transplants, and mixed chimerism was transient. The table came from immunoSEQ multiplex PCR; TCRdb's copy has only in-frame clones and leaves some out. The sample gives approximately 90,000 clones, 93% of which show up once; 1.6% is in the top ten. The sequences come from CD4+ T cells from blood (PBMCs), collected 12 months after the transplant. The receptors derive from a human patient who received a combined kidney and bone marrow transplant. Some T cells may possibly be graft donor cells.

V is TRBV5-1 and J is TRBJ2-7, with TRBD2 matching over 9 bases. From germline, CDR1 is SGHRS and CDR2 YFSETQ. Germline trimming cut 4 bases from V and 7 bases from J; bases unmatched to any gene: 12. The CDR3 sequence is 15 residues long. CDR3 region: CASSRGGGAVGEQYF. CDR3 in DNA: TGCGCCAGCAGCCGAGGCGGGGGGGCCGTGGGGGAGCAGTACTTC.

The chain is built from TRBV2 and TRBJ2-1, with a weak D call TRBD2 (6 bases). From germline, CDR1 is SNHLY and CDR2 FYNNEI. V shed 7 bases and J shed 0 bases, with 16 bases lying between them. The CDR3 is 16 amino acids. The CDR3 loop reads CASTKVTRVSYNEQFF. The CDR3 coding sequence is TGTGCCAGCACCAAAGTGACTAGGGTCTCCTACAATGAGCAGTTCTTC.

The V call is TRBV7-2, the J call TRBJ1-4, with TRBD1 matching 8 bases. V dropped 5 bases and J dropped 8; count of bases not matched to a gene: 7. The CDR3 contains 14 residues. Germline lookup yields CDR1 SGHTA and CDR2 FQGNSA. This chain's CDR3 is CASSTGQGEEKLFF. In DNA form, the CDR3 reads TGTGCCAGCAGCACCGGACAGGGAGAAGAAAAACTGTTTTTT.

The genes are TRBV5-4 and TRBJ2-3, with a tentative D call TRBD2 (6 bases). Germline assignment: CDR1 SGHNT and CDR2 YYREEE (reference sequence). The CDR3 is made up of 13 amino acids. V lost 7 bases and J 1 base, leaving 10 bases between the germline ends. The CDR3 bases are TGTGCCAGCGAGGCTAGCGGCACAGATACGCAGTATTTT. It is translated as CASEASGTDTQYF.

V usage is TRBV18 and J usage is TRBJ1-3; possibly TRBD1 for D (5 bases). Germline V gene data show CDR1 as KGHSH and CDR2 as LQKENI. V lost 2 bases, J lost 2 bases, and 13 bases lay in between. This CDR3 comprises 16 residues. CDR3 nucleotides: TGTGCCAGCTCACCAGGGGCCCCCTCGGCTGGAAACACCATATATTTT. The encoded protein is CASSPGAPSAGNTIYF.

The chain combines TRBV13 with TRBJ2-5, with 8 bases that match TRBD2. Looked up from germline, CDR1 is PRHDT and CDR2 is FYEKMQ (reference sequence). V was pared by 5 bases and J by 5 bases, with 16 bases of the junction left unmatched. The CDR3 sequence is 17 residues long. The CDR3 nucleotides are TGTGCCAGCAGCCCCAACCAGGGACTAGGGGGTGAGGAGACCCAGTACTTC. It specifies CASSPNQGLGGEETQYF.

The table lists this clone with a few counts. The chain recombines TRBV29-1 with TRBJ2-7; 11 positions match TRBD2. Trimming removed 6 bases from V and 11 bases from J; junction bases left unmatched: 12. The CDR3 is made up of 13 amino acids. Germline CDR1 is SQVTM and CDR2 is ANQGSEA. CDR3: CSVLTSGANWEYF. Here the CDR3 DNA reads TGCAGCGTGCTGACTAGCGGGGCCAACTGGGAGTACTTC.

The J gene is TRBJ1-6, the V gene TRBV4-1; D is possibly TRBD1 (6 bases). This CDR3 is 16 amino acids long. The V gene's germline CDR1 is MGHRA and CDR2 YSYEKL. Trimming pared 1 base from V and 8 bases from J, leaving 15 bases between. The CDR3 nucleotides are TGCGCCAGCAGCCAAGGGCGGGGGGCGATTGATTCACCCCTCCACTTT. This gives the protein CASSQGRGAIDSPLHF.

The V and J genes are TRBV9 and TRBJ1-4; D uncertain. The V end lost 2 bases, the J end lost 5 bases, and 10 bases lay between the germline ends. CDR3 length: 14 residues. Germline V lookup: CDR1 SGDLS, CDR2 YYNGEE. CDR3 loop: CASSVSPSNEKLFF. The CDR3 DNA reads TGTGCCAGCAGCGTTTCTCCCTCGAATGAAAAACTGTTTTTT.

The genes are TRBV5-6 and TRBJ1-5; D possibly corresponds to TRBD1 (5 bases). The CDR3 sequence is 13 residues long. CDR1 SGHDT and CDR2 YYEEEE come from the germline V gene. The ends were cut back, 3 bases at V and 11 bases at J, with 15 bases in the middle. For the CDR3, the DNA is TGTGCCAGCAGCTCGCTGCCAGGAGGGGCCCAGCATTTT. This codes for CASSSLPGGAQHF.

The V call is TRBV2, the J call TRBJ2-7, with 7 positions matching TRBD2. This CDR3 spans 16 amino acids. Germline V gene data show CDR1 as SNHLY and CDR2 as FYNNEI. Losses at the gene ends were 6 bases for V and 0 bases for J; bases not matched to a gene: 11. The CDR3 loop reads CASRPPLAGVSYEQYF. The CDR3 DNA follows: TGTGCCAGCAGGCCTCCCCTTGCGGGGGTCTCCTACGAGCAGTACTTC. Drawing the rest from reference TRBV2 and TRBJ2-7, the complete variable domain is EPEVTQTPSHQVTQMGQEVILRCVPISNHLYFYWYRQILGQKVEFLVSFYNNEISEKSEIFDDQFSVERPDGSNFTLKIRSTKLEDSAMYFCASRPPLAGVSYEQYFGPGTRLTVT.

V is TRBV19 and J is TRBJ2-3, with 8 bases matching TRBD1. V lost 7 bases and J lost 5; bases outside the gene matches: 11. The CDR3 sequence is 15 residues long. The germline CDR1 and CDR2 sequences are LNHDA and SQIVND (reference sequence). The CDR3: CASTRRGTGEDTQYF. The CDR3 nucleotides read TGTGCCAGTACCAGACGAGGGACAGGAGAAGATACGCAGTATTTT.

The rearrangement joins TRBV5-5 to TRBJ1-5; D gene unclear. Deletions cut 3 bases from V and 5 bases from J, with 9 bases between. Germline-derived CDR1 and CDR2 are SGHKS and YYEKEE (reference sequence). This CDR3 has 13 amino acids. CDR3 nucleotide sequence: TGTGCCAGCAGCTATCAGAGGGATCAGCCCCAGCATTTT. Its protein product is CASSYQRDQPQHF.

The rearrangement uses TRBV20-1 and TRBJ2-5; D is unresolved. The J call may be wrong; the DNA end is better matched by TRBJ2-7. Germline V gene sequence: CDR1 DFQATT, CDR2 SNEGSKA (reference sequence). The CDR3 runs 11 residues. DNA of the CDR3: TGCAGTGCTAGCCCCTCCTACGAGCAGTACTTC. This translates into CSASPSYEQYF.

The rearrangement links TRBV10-3 to TRBJ2-6, with D unresolved. Germline CDR1 ENHRY, CDR2 SYGVKD. V was trimmed by 0 bases and J by 1 base, leaving 7 bases between them. CDR3 size: 16 residues. In nucleotides, the CDR3 is TGTGCCATCAGTGAGTCGGTCGGTTCTGGGGCCAACGTCCTGACTTTC. Residues: CAISESVGSGANVLTF.

The chain links TRBV5-4 to TRBJ1-2; D may be TRBD1 (6 bases). V lost 4 bases and J 5 bases, leaving 9 bases between the germline ends. Germline V gene lookup returns CDR1 SGHNT and CDR2 YYREEE (reference sequence). This CDR3 has 12 amino acids. The CDR3 DNA follows: TGTGCCAGCAGCAGCGGACAGTATGGCTACACCTTC. Translated, it gives CASSSGQYGYTF.

The rearrangement links TRBV4-1 to TRBJ2-5; D gene unclear. The V and J ends lost 1 base and 0 bases respectively, with 9 bases between them. The V gene's germline CDR1 is MGHRA and CDR2 YSYEKL. The CDR3 is 15 residues long. The chain's CDR3 is CASSQGPTNQETQYF. DNA for the CDR3: TGCGCCAGCAGCCAAGGGCCCACCAACCAAGAGACCCAGTACTTC.

V and J are TRBV23-1 and TRBJ2-1; 7 bases match TRBD2. TRBV23-1 is an ORF, and what it does is uncertain. After removal of 11 bases from V and 4 bases from J, the junction contained 11 bases not matched to a gene. This CDR3 is 14 amino acids long. Here the CDR3 reads CAFRSGASYNEQFF. CDR3 nucleotides: TGCGCCTTTAGGAGCGGGGCGTCATACAATGAGCAGTTCTTC.

The rearrangement links TRBV4-1 to TRBJ1-1; the match to TRBD1 covers 7 bases. Germline V CDR1 and CDR2: MGHRA, YSYEKL. CDR3 size: 16 residues. V dropped 0 bases and J dropped 0; count of bases not matched to a gene: 4. The chain's CDR3 is CASSQEKGALNTEAFF. CDR3 sequence (DNA): TGCGCCAGCAGCCAAGAAAAGGGGGCCTTGAACACTGAAGCTTTCTTT.

The chain has TRBV6-6 and TRBJ2-5, with 9 bases fitting TRBD1. The junction had 7 bases not matched to a gene; V was cut back by 6 bases and J by 5 bases. CDR1 and CDR2 from the germline V gene are MNHNY and SVGAGI (reference sequence). This CDR3 is built from 14 residues. The CDR3 nucleotides are TGTGCCAGCAGCAAGAACAGGGGGCTGGAGACCCAGTACTTC. The encoded protein is CASSKNRGLETQYF.

V usage is TRBV4-3 and J usage is TRBJ1-4; D is possibly TRBD1 (6 bases). The CDR3 extends over 16 amino acids. Germline V gene lookup returns CDR1 LGHNA and CDR2 YSLEER. Trimming pared 3 bases from V and 3 bases from J, leaving 14 bases between. The CDR3 nucleotides are TGCGCCAGCAGCCATTACCGTGGGGGCCCTAATGAAAAACTGTTTTTT. Translation gives CASSHYRGGPNEKLFF.

This clone was counted a few times. This chain uses TRBV2 with TRBJ1-4, with D maybe TRBD1 (6 bases). There are 15 residues in the CDR3. V was clipped by 0 bases and J by 8 bases, with 13 bases between them. CDR1 SNHLY and CDR2 FYNNEI come from the germline V gene. DNA of the CDR3: TGTGCCAGCAGTGAAGCGCTGGGGGCTGTGGAAAAACTGTTTTTT. Translation gives CASSEALGAVEKLFF. Full variable domain (missing parts from reference TRBV2 and TRBJ1-4): EPEVTQTPSHQVTQMGQEVILRCVPISNHLYFYWYRQILGQKVEFLVSFYNNEISEKSEIFDDQFSVERPDGSNFTLKIRSTKLEDSAMYFCASSEALGAVEKLFFGSGTQLSVL.

The chain combines TRBV9 with TRBJ2-5; TRBD2 aligns across 12 bases. Per the germline V gene, CDR1 is SGDLS and CDR2 is YYNGEE. The CDR3 has 16 residues. Trimming cost V 0 bases and J 4 bases; bases outside gene matches: 4. CDR3 coding DNA: TGTGCCAGCAGCGTAGGTCTAGCGGGAGGGGGAGAGACCCAGTACTTC. It codes for CASSVGLAGGGETQYF.

The gene calls are TRBV30 and TRBJ2-3; 7 nucleotides line up with TRBD2. This CDR3 comprises 11 residues. CDR1 and CDR2 from the germline V gene are GTSNPN and SVGIG (reference sequence). With V trimmed by 5 bases and J by 4 bases, 0 bases remained unmatched. CDR3 DNA: TGTGCCTGGGGACTAGCAGATACGCAGTATTTT. Encoded protein: CAWGLADTQYF.

Remarks on this clone: The sample contains more than one DNA sequence encoding this CDR3. This chain uses TRBV4-3 with TRBJ1-6; weak D call: TRBD1 (6 bases). This CDR3 comprises 15 residues. Germline V gives CDR1 LGHNA, CDR2 YSLEER. Trimming took off 4 bases at V and 8 bases at J, with 15 bases between the two ends. CDR3 sequence (DNA): TGCGCCAGCAGCCTAAAAGGGGGGGGAGATTCACCCCTCCACTTT. This translates into CASSLKGGGDSPLHF.

J is TRBJ1-5 and V is TRBV6-5; no definite D call. V lost 7 bases, J lost 7 bases, and 11 bases lay in between. Per the germline V gene, CDR1 is MNHEY and CDR2 is SVGAGI. The CDR3 totals 12 residues. The DNA of the CDR3 is TGTGCCAGCAACAACGGAGGCCAGCCCCAGCATTTT. Translating gives CASNNGGQPQHF.

The chain has TRBV5-1 and TRBJ2-2; 12 bases match TRBD2. Germline-derived CDR1 and CDR2 are SGHRS and YFSETQ. This CDR3 has 16 amino acids. V lost 0 bases and J lost 9; bases outside the gene matches: 6. CDR3 sequence: CASSLEASGRDRELFF. CDR3 coding DNA: TGCGCCAGCAGCTTGGAGGCTAGCGGGAGGGACCGGGAGCTGTTTTTT.

V is TRBV11-1 and J is TRBJ1-1; tentative D call: TRBD1 (5 bases). Germline loops: CDR1 SGHAT, CDR2 FQDESV (reference sequence). Trimming took 5 bases from V and 1 from J, leaving 14 bases between them. CDR3 length equals 15 residues. The CDR3, as DNA: TGTGCCAGCAGCGCCACCAGGGTAGGGAACACTGAAGCTTTCTTT. Its translation: CASSATRVGNTEAFF. Looking up the rest from reference TRBV11-1 and TRBJ1-1 gives the full variable domain: EAEVAQSPRYKITEKSQAVAFWCDPISGHATLYWYRQILGQGPELLVQFQDESVVDDSQLPKDRFSAERLKGVDSTLKIQPAELGDSAMYLCASSATRVGNTEAFFGQGTRLTVV.

This chain links TRBV20-1 with TRBJ1-2; TRBD1 is a possible D gene (5 bases). V lost 7 bases to trimming and J lost 8 bases, with 14 bases between them. The CDR3 runs to 11 residues. The germline V gene encodes CDR1 DFQATT and CDR2 SNEGSKA (reference sequence). The CDR3 region has the DNA TGCAGTGGAGCGGGGCTAGGGGGCTACACCTTC. Its translation is CSGAGLGGYTF.

This sequence joins TRBV9 and TRBJ1-4, with 7 bases lining up with TRBD1. The V segment lost 0 bases and the J segment 7 bases; nucleotides outside the gene matches: 9. The germline V gene encodes CDR1 SGDLS and CDR2 YYNGEE. CDR3 size: 16 residues. The CDR3 is CASSVGATGMGEKLFF. In nucleotides, the CDR3 is TGTGCCAGCAGCGTAGGAGCGACAGGGATGGGTGAAAAACTGTTTTTT. Based on the CDR3 plus reference TRBV9 and TRBJ1-4, the full variable domain is DSGVTQTPKHLITATGQRVTLRCSPRSGDLSVYWYQQSLDQGLQFLIQYYNGEERAKGNILERFSAQQFPDLHSELNLSSLELGDSALYFCASSVGATGMGEKLFFGSGTQLSVL.